This T cell receptor (beta chain) was recovered during a study of Ad26.COV2.S vaccination and SARS-CoV-2 variants. Study-wide context: Sample donor was a member of the COV1001 Ad26.COV2.S trial arm. Ad26.COV2.S was injected intramuscularly once or twice, 56 days apart.

This CDR3 has 16 amino acids. Trimming shortened V by 0 bases and J by 8 bases, and 14 bases separated the two germline ends. Germline values: CDR1 SEHNR, CDR2 FQNEAQ (reference sequence). Broader study findings: Assessments of TCR breadth and depth may have underestimated the total T cell responses.

Only in-frame clones appear in the TCRdb table, and some are missing; sequencing was by immunoSEQ multiplex PCR. In the table there are roughly 410,000 clones, approximately 83% of which are singletons. The sample's treatment: some 20 received Ad26.COV2.S at low or high dose, single or two shots; five or six received placebo; per-sample allocation not given. Sampling took place 63 days after the first vaccine or placebo injection. Built on an Ad26 vector, the vaccine expressed Wuhan-strain SARS-CoV-2 spike. Concerning this clone itself: The antigen is unknown.

The source material was peripheral blood, sampled in a trial of Ad26.COV2.S vaccine versus placebo. This clonotype originated in a person between 18 and 59 years old who received the Ad26.COV2.S COVID-19 vaccine or a placebo. This chain uses TRBV7-9 with TRBJ1-6, with D unresolved. The CDR3 loop reads CASSLARTARHSPLHF. The CDR3 DNA sequence: TGTGCCAGCAGCTTAGCTCGGACCGCCCGACATTCACCCCTCCACTTT.